The clone carrying this TCR beta chain was found a few times. V was shortened by 3 bases and J by 0 bases, with 12 bases between the two germline ends. Germline V gives CDR1 SGHRS, CDR2 YFSETQ. This CDR3 is 16 amino acids long. TCRdb reprocessed the reads with MiXCR, giving one entry per CDR3 protein. Of about 180,000 distinct CDR3 sequences listed, 13% to 15% are singletons. This sample is part of a study of T cell repertoires in cytomegalovirus infection. The overall study: Shared public TCR beta signatures pointed to both CMV infection and a matching HLA type.

The sequence was obtained from a human donor in good health (CMV status not recorded). Some clones in this sample may be carry-over from other donors' samples. This rearrangement joins TRBV5-1 to TRBJ1-4; D is unclear. The sequencing sample was made of PBMCs. The CDR3 nucleotides are TGCGCCAGCAGCTCGGACTACAGTGCAACTAATGAAAAACTGTTTTTT. Protein: CASSSDYSATNEKLFF.